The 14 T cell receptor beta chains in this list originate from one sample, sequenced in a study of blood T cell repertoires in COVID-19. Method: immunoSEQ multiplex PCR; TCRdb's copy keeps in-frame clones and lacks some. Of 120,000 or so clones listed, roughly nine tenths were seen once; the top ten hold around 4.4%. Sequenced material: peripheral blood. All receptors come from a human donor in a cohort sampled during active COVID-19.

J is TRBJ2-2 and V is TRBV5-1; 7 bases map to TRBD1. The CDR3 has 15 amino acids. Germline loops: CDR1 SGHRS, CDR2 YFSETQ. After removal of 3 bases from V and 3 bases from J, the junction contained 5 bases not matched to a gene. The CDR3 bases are TGCGCCAGCAGCTCGGGACAGCCGGACACCGGGGAGCTGTTTTTT. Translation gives CASSSGQPDTGELFF.

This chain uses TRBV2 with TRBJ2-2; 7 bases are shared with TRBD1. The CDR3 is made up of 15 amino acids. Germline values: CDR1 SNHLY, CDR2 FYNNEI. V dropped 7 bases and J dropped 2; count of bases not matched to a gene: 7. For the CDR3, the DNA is TGTGCCAGCAAATTGGGACAGTTTAACACCGGGGAGCTGTTTTTT. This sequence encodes CASKLGQFNTGELFF.

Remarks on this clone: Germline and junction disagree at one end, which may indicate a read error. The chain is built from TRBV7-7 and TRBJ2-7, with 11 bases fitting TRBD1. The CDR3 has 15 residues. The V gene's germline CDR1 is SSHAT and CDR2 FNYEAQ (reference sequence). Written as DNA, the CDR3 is TGTGCTAGCAGCATCGGACAGGGGGCTCGGTACGAGCAGTACTTC. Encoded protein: CASSIGQGARYEQYF.

CDR3 protein: CASSQVSGARTDTQYF. The CDR3 DNA sequence: TGCGCCAGCAGCCAAGTTAGCGGGGCGCGCACAGATACGCAGTATTTT. The chain has TRBV4-1 and TRBJ2-3, with 8 bases fitting TRBD2. Looked up from germline, CDR1 is MGHRA and CDR2 is YSYEKL. V trimming: 1 base; J trimming: 1 base; junction bases outside the gene matches: 4. The CDR3 has 16 amino acids.

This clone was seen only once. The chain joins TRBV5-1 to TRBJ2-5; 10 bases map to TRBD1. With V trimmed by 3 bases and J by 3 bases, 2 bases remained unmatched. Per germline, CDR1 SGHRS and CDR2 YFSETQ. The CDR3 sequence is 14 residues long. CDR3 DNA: TGCGCCAGCAGCTCCGGGACAGGGGAAGAGACCCAGTACTTC. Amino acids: CASSSGTGEETQYF. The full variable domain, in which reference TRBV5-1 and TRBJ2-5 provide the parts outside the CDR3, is KAGVTQTPRYLIKTRGQQVTLSCSPISGHRSVSWYQQTPGQGLQFLFEYFSETQRNKGNFPGRFSGRQFSNSRSEMNVSTLELGDSALYLCASSSGTGEETQYFGPGTRLLVL.

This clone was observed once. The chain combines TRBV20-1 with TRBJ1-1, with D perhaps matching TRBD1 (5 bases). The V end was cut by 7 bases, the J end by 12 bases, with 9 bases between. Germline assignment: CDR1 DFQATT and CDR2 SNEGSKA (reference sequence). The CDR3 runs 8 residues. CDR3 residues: CSGQGSFF. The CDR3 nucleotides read TGCAGTGGCCAGGGATCTTTCTTT.

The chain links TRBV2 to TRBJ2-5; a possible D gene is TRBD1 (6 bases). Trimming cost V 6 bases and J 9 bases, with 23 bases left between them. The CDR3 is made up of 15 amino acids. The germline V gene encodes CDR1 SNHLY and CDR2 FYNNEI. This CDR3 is CASRDSFGGNRAQYF. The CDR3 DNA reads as TGTGCCAGCAGGGACAGTTTTGGTGGAAATCGAGCCCAGTACTTC.

As DNA, the CDR3 is TGTGCCAGCAGCCCCGGTAGGGGGAACACTGAAGCTTTCTTT. This gives the protein CASSPGRGNTEAFF. The V gene is TRBV5-4, the J gene TRBJ1-1, with D maybe TRBD1 (5 bases). CDR1 is SGHNT, CDR2 YYREEE, per germline (reference sequence). V shed 4 bases and J shed 1 base, with 11 bases lying between them. This CDR3 has 14 residues.

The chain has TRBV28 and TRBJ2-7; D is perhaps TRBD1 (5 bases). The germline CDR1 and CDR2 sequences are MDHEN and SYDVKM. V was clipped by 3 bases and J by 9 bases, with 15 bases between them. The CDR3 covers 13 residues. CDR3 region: CASSLGHDPGQYF. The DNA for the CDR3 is TGTGCCAGCAGTTTGGGGCACGACCCCGGGCAGTACTTC.

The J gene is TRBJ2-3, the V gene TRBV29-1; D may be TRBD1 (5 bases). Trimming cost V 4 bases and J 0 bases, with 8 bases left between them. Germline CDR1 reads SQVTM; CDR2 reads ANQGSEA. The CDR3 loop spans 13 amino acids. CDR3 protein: CSVVKGSTDTQYF. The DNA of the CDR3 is TGCAGCGTTGTCAAGGGGAGCACAGATACGCAGTATTTT.

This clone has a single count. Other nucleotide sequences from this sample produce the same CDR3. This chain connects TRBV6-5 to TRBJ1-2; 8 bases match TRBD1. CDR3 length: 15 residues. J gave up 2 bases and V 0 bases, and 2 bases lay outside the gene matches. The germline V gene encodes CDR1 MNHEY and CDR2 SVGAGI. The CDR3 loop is CASSYSGTGNYGYTF. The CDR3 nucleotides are TGTGCCAGCAGTTACTCGGGGACAGGAAACTATGGCTACACCTTC.

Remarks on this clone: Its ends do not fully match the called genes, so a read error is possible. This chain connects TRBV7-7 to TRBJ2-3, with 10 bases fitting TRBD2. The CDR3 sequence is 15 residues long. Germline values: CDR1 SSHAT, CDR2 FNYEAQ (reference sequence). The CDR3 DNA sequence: TGTGCTAGCAGCTTAGTGAGCGGGGGGGCGGATACGCAGTATTTT. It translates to CASSLVSGGADTQYF.

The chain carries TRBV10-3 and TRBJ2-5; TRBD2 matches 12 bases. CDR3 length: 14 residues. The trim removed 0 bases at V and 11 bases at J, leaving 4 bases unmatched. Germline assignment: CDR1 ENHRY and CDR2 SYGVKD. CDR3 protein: CAISESGLAGRQYF. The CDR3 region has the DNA TGTGCCATCAGTGAGTCGGGACTAGCGGGTAGACAGTACTTC.

The CDR3 DNA sequence: TGTGCCAGCCAGGCAGGGGTGCACGGGGAGCTGTTTTTT. Its translation is CASQAGVHGELFF. The chain joins TRBV7-3 to TRBJ2-2, with D maybe TRBD1 (6 bases). Trimming stripped 8 bases from V and 7 bases from J, with 14 bases between. CDR1 is SGHTA and CDR2 is FQGTGA in the germline V gene. The CDR3 contains 13 residues.